This entry lists 31 T cell receptor beta chains sequenced from one sample in a study of blood T cell repertoires in COVID-19. Method: immunoSEQ multiplex PCR; TCRdb's copy keeps in-frame clones and lacks some. This table has under 250,000 clones, 65% to 90% appearing once. The material sequenced was PBMCs or T cells enriched from blood (not recorded which). The receptors stem from a man between 35 and 55 years old who had recovered from COVID-19.

The chain combines TRBV5-1 with TRBJ2-7, with no clear D. Trimming took off 0 bases at V and 3 bases at J, with 7 bases between the two ends. Germline CDR1 and CDR2: SGHRS and YFSETQ. The length of the CDR3 is 13 residues. The CDR3 bases are TGCGCCAGCAGCTTGGCCCTTAGCTACGAGCAGTACTTC. Translating gives CASSLALSYEQYF.

The CDR3 nucleotides are TGTGCCATCAGTGAGTCGGGGGCTGGCGGGAGAACAGATACGCAGTATTTT. Translated: CAISESGAGGRTDTQYF. The J gene is TRBJ2-3, the V gene TRBV10-3, with D tentatively TRBD2 (7 bases). The CDR3 consists of 17 residues. The V end lost 0 bases, the J end lost 3 bases, and 16 bases lay between the germline ends. In germline, CDR1 is ENHRY, CDR2 SYGVKD.

The rearrangement joins TRBV6-6 to TRBJ2-2; D is uncertain. The germline V gene has CDR1 MNHNY and CDR2 SVGAGI (reference sequence). The CDR3 is 14 amino acids. Trimming shortened V by 7 bases and J by 2 bases, and 11 bases separated the two germline ends. Written as DNA, the CDR3 is TGTGCCAGCATACGACAAGTTAACACCGGGGAGCTGTTTTTT. Translation gives CASIRQVNTGELFF.

This chain joins TRBV27 and TRBJ2-5; a weak D match, TRBD2 (6 bases). CDR1 and CDR2 from the germline V gene are MNHEY and SMNVEV (reference sequence). This CDR3 is built from 15 residues. With 6 bases removed from V and 1 base from J, the gap between germline ends came to 15 bases. The DNA of the CDR3 is TGTGCCAGCAGGTCGTGGGAGGAATTCCAAGAGACCCAGTACTTC. Protein sequence: CASRSWEEFQETQYF.

The chain joins TRBV4-2 to TRBJ2-3; D uncertain. Per the germline V gene, CDR1 is LGHNA and CDR2 is YNFKEQ. The CDR3 runs to 13 residues. Trimming stripped 1 base from V and 4 bases from J, with 6 bases between. DNA of the CDR3: TGTGCCAGCAGCCAAGCCAGGTCAGATACGCAGTATTTT. Translated, it gives CASSQARSDTQYF.

V usage is TRBV6-6 and J usage is TRBJ1-4; a possible D gene is TRBD1 (6 bases). The CDR3 loop spans 17 amino acids. Trimming pared 6 bases from V and 8 bases from J, leaving 25 bases between. From germline, CDR1 is MNHNY and CDR2 SVGAGI (reference sequence). This CDR3 reads CASSRFMARGRPEKLFF. CDR3 DNA sequence: TGTGCCAGCAGCCGATTCATGGCCAGGGGCCGCCCCGAAAAACTGTTTTTT.

V and J are TRBV27 and TRBJ2-5; D is unclear. Germline V gene lookup returns CDR1 MNHEY and CDR2 SMNVEV (reference sequence). Trimming cost V 4 bases and J 5 bases, with 17 bases left between them. This CDR3 is 15 amino acids long. The DNA for the CDR3 is TGTGCCAGCAGTTGGGTGGTTGCGTCGCGGGAGACCCAGTACTTC. Its protein product is CASSWVVASRETQYF.

The gene calls are TRBV3-1 (or the pseudogene TRBV3-2) and TRBJ2-1; 9 bases align to TRBD2. After removal of 4 bases from V and 0 bases from J, the junction contained 10 bases not matched to a gene. CDR3 length: 18 amino acids. Germline CDR1 and CDR2: LGHDT and YNNKEL (reference sequence). In DNA, the CDR3 is TGTGCCAGCAGCCTTTCGACTTTTAGCGGGAGCTCCTACAATGAGCAGTTCTTC. Translated, it gives CASSLSTFSGSSYNEQFF.

The chain employs TRBV7-2 and TRBJ1-1; 7 bases map to TRBD1. Germline V lookup: CDR1 SGHTA, CDR2 FQGNSA. V was clipped by 5 bases and J by 11 bases; unmatched bases: 11. The CDR3 covers 13 residues. The CDR3 here is CASSPRQGFVAFF. The CDR3 DNA sequence: TGTGCCAGCAGCCCCCGACAGGGCTTCGTGGCTTTCTTT.

The chain combines TRBV2 with TRBJ1-3; D gene ambiguous. The V gene's germline CDR1 is SNHLY and CDR2 FYNNEI. This CDR3 is built from 14 residues. Trimming took 4 bases from V and 4 from J, leaving 11 bases between them. The CDR3 region is CASSGQVQGNTIYF. For the CDR3, the DNA is TGTGCCAGCAGTGGCCAGGTACAAGGAAACACCATATATTTT.

V and J are TRBV3-1 (or the pseudogene TRBV3-2) and TRBJ2-1, with 8 bases lining up with TRBD1. The CDR3 is 16 residues long. Germline values: CDR1 LGHDT, CDR2 YNNKEL (reference sequence). V was clipped by 1 base and J by 0 bases; unmatched bases: 2. The CDR3 is CASSQAQGASYNEQFF. The CDR3, as DNA: TGTGCCAGCAGCCAAGCCCAGGGGGCCTCCTACAATGAGCAGTTCTTC.

The chain has TRBV27 and TRBJ2-7; 8 bases align to TRBD1. J gave up 6 bases and V 0 bases, and 4 bases lay outside the gene matches. CDR3 size: 14 residues. Per germline, CDR1 MNHEY and CDR2 SMNVEV (reference sequence). CDR3 coding DNA: TGTGCCAGCAGTTTATCCCAGGGGGCATCCGAGCAGTACTTC. This sequence encodes CASSLSQGASEQYF.

The rearrangement uses TRBV19 and TRBJ2-7; D perhaps matches TRBD1 (6 bases). The CDR3 sequence is 14 residues long. CDR1 LNHDA and CDR2 SQIVND come from the germline V gene (reference sequence). V dropped 3 bases and J dropped 2 bases, with 11 bases sitting between them. This CDR3 is CASSMIGQPYEQYF. The CDR3 bases are TGTGCCAGTAGTATGATCGGACAGCCCTACGAGCAGTACTTC.

This chain links TRBV6-5 with TRBJ2-7, with 7 bases identical to TRBD1. The V gene end was trimmed by 0 bases and the J gene end by 4 bases; junction bases not matched to a gene: 3. This CDR3 has 14 amino acids. Germline V gives CDR1 MNHEY, CDR2 SVGAGI. CDR3 sequence reads: CASSYSNRGYEQYF. CDR3 nucleotides: TGTGCCAGCAGTTACTCGAACAGGGGATACGAGCAGTACTTC.

The V and J genes are TRBV27 and TRBJ2-2; D perhaps matches TRBD2 (5 bases). Trimming removed 7 bases at V and 0 bases at J, with 12 bases between. CDR1 MNHEY and CDR2 SMNVEV come from the germline V gene (reference sequence). The CDR3 is made up of 15 amino acids. In DNA form, the CDR3 reads TGTGCCAGCACCCGGGGAATACCGAACACCGGGGAGCTGTTTTTT. Translation gives CASTRGIPNTGELFF.

The sample holds a few counts of this clone. The V gene is TRBV18, the J gene TRBJ2-7, with 11 bases that match TRBD2. From germline, CDR1 is KGHSH and CDR2 LQKENI. J gave up 3 bases and V 6 bases, and 7 bases lay outside the gene matches. The CDR3 spans 15 residues. This chain's CDR3 is CASSPTSGRLYEQYF. CDR3 in DNA: TGTGCCAGCTCTCCCACTAGCGGGAGACTCTACGAGCAGTACTTC.

J is TRBJ1-2 and V is TRBV28; 7 bases match TRBD1. Germline V gene lookup returns CDR1 MDHEN and CDR2 SYDVKM. This CDR3 contains 13 residues. V lost 6 bases, J lost 2 bases, and 3 bases stayed unmatched. The CDR3 DNA reads as TGTGCCAGCAGGCCGACAGGGAACTATGGCTACACCTTC. Translation gives CASRPTGNYGYTF.

The V and J genes are TRBV9 and TRBJ1-1; 7 nucleotides match TRBD1. Germline CDR1 reads SGDLS; CDR2 reads YYNGEE. V trimming: 4 bases; J trimming: 2 bases; junction bases outside the gene matches: 17. This CDR3 contains 18 residues. CDR3 DNA sequence: TGTGCCAGCAGCCATCCTCCAAAGGGGGACAGCTTAAACACTGAAGCTTTCTTT. It encodes CASSHPPKGDSLNTEAFF.

J is TRBJ2-7 and V is TRBV6-5; 11 bases fit TRBD2. Germline CDR1 is MNHEY and CDR2 is SVGAGI. V shed 4 bases, J shed 4 bases, and the junction held 6 bases outside the gene matches. The CDR3 is made up of 15 amino acids. CDR3 nucleotide sequence: TGTGCCAGCAGTTCTTACTCTAGCGGGGGGTACGAGCAGTACTTC. It translates to CASSSYSSGGYEQYF.

This clone was seen once. The chain uses TRBV15 and TRBJ1-4, with 9 bases aligning to TRBD1. CDR3 length: 16 amino acids. V shed 6 bases, J shed 3 bases, and the junction held 8 bases outside the gene matches. Germline assignment: CDR1 LNHNV and CDR2 YYDKDF (reference sequence). This CDR3 is CATRQGAGVANEKLFF. CDR3 sequence (DNA): TGTGCCACCAGACAGGGGGCGGGGGTAGCTAATGAAAAACTGTTTTTT. The full variable domain, with the rest looked up from reference TRBV15 and TRBJ1-4, is DAMVIQNPRYQVTQFGKPVTLSCSQTLNHNVMYWYQQKSSQAPKLLFHYYDKDFNNEADTPDNFQSRRPNTSFCFLDIRSPGLGDTAMYLCATRQGAGVANEKLFFGSGTQLSVL.

The chain links TRBV14 to TRBJ1-1; D possibly corresponds to TRBD1 (6 bases). The length of the CDR3 is 13 residues. Per germline, CDR1 SGHDN and CDR2 FVKESK. Trimming took off 1 base at V and 11 bases at J, with 14 bases between the two ends. CDR3: CASSQGFGGEAFF. DNA for the CDR3: TGTGCCAGCAGCCAAGGTTTTGGGGGCGAGGCTTTCTTT.

This sequence joins TRBV5-1 and TRBJ1-2; the match to TRBD1 covers 10 bases. Germline lookup yields CDR1 SGHRS and CDR2 YFSETQ. The V gene end was trimmed by 4 bases and the J gene end by 8 bases; junction bases not matched to a gene: 8. CDR3 length: 14 amino acids. CDR3 protein: CASSPRQGAWGYTF. The CDR3 coding sequence is TGCGCCAGCAGCCCCCGACAGGGGGCGTGGGGCTACACCTTC. The whole variable domain, filled in from reference TRBV5-1 and TRBJ1-2, reads KAGVTQTPRYLIKTRGQQVTLSCSPISGHRSVSWYQQTPGQGLQFLFEYFSETQRNKGNFPGRFSGRQFSNSRSEMNVSTLELGDSALYLCASSPRQGAWGYTFGSGTRLTVV.

A remark on this clone: In the same sample, other DNA sequences code for this CDR3. V usage is TRBV5-1 and J usage is TRBJ1-2; 12 bases match TRBD1. This CDR3 comprises 15 residues. Trimming at V came to 2 bases and at J to 3 bases, leaving 2 bases not matched to a gene. The germline CDR1 and CDR2 sequences are SGHRS and YFSETQ. The CDR3 nucleotides read TGCGCCAGCAGCTTTGGGACAGGGGGCGACTATGGCTACACCTTC. It encodes CASSFGTGGDYGYTF.

V is TRBV2 and J is TRBJ1-6; unclear D gene. CDR1 and CDR2 (germline): SNHLY, FYNNEI. The CDR3 totals 13 residues. The V and J ends lost 6 bases and 11 bases respectively, with 14 bases between them. As DNA, the CDR3 is TGTGCCAGCAGGCGCGACACGGGGACACCCCTCCACTTT. It codes for CASRRDTGTPLHF.

V usage is TRBV24-1 and J usage is TRBJ1-2; D is possibly TRBD1 (5 bases). Trimming stripped 2 bases from V and 5 bases from J, with 8 bases between. CDR1 is KGHDR, CDR2 SFDVKD, per germline. CDR3 length: 13 amino acids. The CDR3 DNA sequence: TGTGCCACCAGTGATTGGGACTTTTATGGCTACACCTTC. It translates to CATSDWDFYGYTF.

This clone has only one observation. The chain combines TRBV5-1 with TRBJ2-1, with D perhaps matching TRBD1 (5 bases). The CDR3 consists of 13 residues. Germline CDR1 is SGHRS and CDR2 is YFSETQ. V was trimmed by 8 bases and J by 8 bases, leaving 17 bases between them. In nucleotides, the CDR3 is TGCGCCAGTTCTCAAGGCCAGGGATATGAGCAGTTCTTC. It translates to CASSQGQGYEQFF.

This chain uses TRBV27 with TRBJ2-1; possibly TRBD1 for D (5 bases). CDR1 is MNHEY and CDR2 is SMNVEV in the germline V gene (reference sequence). The CDR3 consists of 15 residues. Trimming took 2 bases from V and 0 from J, leaving 8 bases between them. CDR3 region: CASSLGASSYNEQFF. The CDR3 nucleotides are TGTGCCAGCAGTTTAGGGGCGAGCTCCTACAATGAGCAGTTCTTC.

The gene calls are TRBV18 and TRBJ1-2; D ambiguous. Germline CDR1 and CDR2: KGHSH and LQKENI. This CDR3 spans 14 amino acids. Trimming removed 2 bases at V and 8 bases at J, with 15 bases between. The CDR3 sequence: CASSPSGRMGGYTF. CDR3 bases: TGTGCCAGCTCACCATCCGGGAGGATGGGGGGCTACACCTTC. Full variable domain (outside the CDR3, taken from reference TRBV18 and TRBJ1-2): NAGVMQNPRHLVRRRGQEARLRCSPMKGHSHVYWYRQLPEEGLKFMVYLQKENIIDESGMPKERFSAEFPKEGPSILRIQQVVRGDSAAYFCASSPSGRMGGYTFGSGTRLTVV.

The J gene is TRBJ1-1, the V gene TRBV11-1; 10 nucleotides match TRBD1. The CDR3 runs 14 residues. V dropped 6 bases and J dropped 5; count of bases not matched to a gene: 6. The V gene's germline CDR1 is SGHAT and CDR2 FQDESV (reference sequence). Here the CDR3 reads CASSYGTGDTEAFF. The CDR3 coding sequence is TGTGCCAGCAGTTATGGGACAGGGGATACTGAAGCTTTCTTT. The full variable domain, with the rest looked up from reference TRBV11-1 and TRBJ1-1, is EAEVAQSPRYKITEKSQAVAFWCDPISGHATLYWYRQILGQGPELLVQFQDESVVDDSQLPKDRFSAERLKGVDSTLKIQPAELGDSAMYLCASSYGTGDTEAFFGQGTRLTVV.

The rearrangement joins TRBV5-4 to TRBJ2-3; TRBD2 matches 9 bases. V lost 1 base and J lost 2; bases outside the gene matches: 5. The V gene's germline CDR1 is SGHNT and CDR2 YYREEE (reference sequence). This CDR3 comprises 16 residues. CDR3 DNA sequence: TGTGCCAGCAGCTTGTGGCTAGCGGGAATCACAGATACGCAGTATTTT. Translation: CASSLWLAGITDTQYF.

In this sample, this clone turned up once. The CDR3 spells CATSRDHGGGLTDTQYF. The CDR3 DNA reads as TGTGCCACCAGCAGAGATCACGGCGGGGGACTCACAGATACGCAGTATTTT. The chain employs TRBV15 and TRBJ2-3; 7 bases align to TRBD2. The germline CDR1 and CDR2 sequences are LNHNV and YYDKDF (reference sequence). V trimming: 0 bases; J trimming: 2 bases; junction bases outside the gene matches: 8. The CDR3 is 17 amino acids. Full variable domain (remainder filled in from reference TRBV15 and TRBJ2-3): DAMVIQNPRYQVTQFGKPVTLSCSQTLNHNVMYWYQQKSSQAPKLLFHYYDKDFNNEADTPDNFQSRRPNTSFCFLDIRSPGLGDTAMYLCATSRDHGGGLTDTQYFGPGTRLTVL.